This passage covers 32 T cell receptor beta chains from one sample sequenced in a study of naive and memory T cell subsets. Both TRBC1 and TRBC2 were covered by a beta constant-region primer of two equimolar oligonucleotides. The ligated cDNA underwent four PCR rounds using SP2 and nested alpha and beta constant-region primers. TCRdb re-derived calls from the UMI-ligation and nested PCR reads in MiXCR, one entry per CDR3 protein. The data contain over 110,000 distinct CDR3 sequences, more than 15% of them singletons. Overall study results and limits: Possibly reflecting memory cells re-expressing CD45RA, a few larger clonotypes occurred in naive repertoires, especially CD8.

Their recognized antigens are unknown. Sequencing was carried out using naive CD8+ T cells from blood. All receptors come from a human donor in good health.

This clonotype was counted only a few times. The V call is TRBV28, the J call TRBJ2-1; D is unclear. The V and J ends lost 2 bases and 4 bases respectively, with 3 bases between them. Germline lookup yields CDR1 MDHEN and CDR2 SYDVKM. The CDR3 covers 12 residues. CDR3: CASSLTYNEQFF. CDR3 nucleotide sequence: TGTGCCAGCAGTTTAACGTACAATGAGCAGTTCTTC. The entire variable domain, with the rest obtained from reference TRBV28 and TRBJ2-1, is as follows: DVKVTQSSRYLVKRTGEKVFLECVQDMDHENMFWYRQDPGLGLRLIYFSYDVKMKEKGDIPEGYSVSREKKERFSLILESASTNQTSMYLCASSLTYNEQFFGPGTRLTVL.

This clonotype was detected only a few times. The CDR3 protein is CSVAPAGRSTDTQYF. In nucleotides, the CDR3 is TGCAGCGTTGCCCCCGCTGGGCGGAGCACAGATACGCAGTATTTT. V is TRBV29-1 and J is TRBJ2-3; D is unclear. This CDR3 comprises 15 residues. Germline-derived CDR1 and CDR2 are SQVTM and ANQGSEA. Trimming cost V 4 bases and J 0 bases, with 14 bases left between them.

This clonotype has more than one count but fewer than ten. The rearrangement joins TRBV7-2 to TRBJ1-5; the D gene is possibly TRBD1 (5 bases). The CDR3 spans 14 residues. Trimming stripped 5 bases from V and 9 bases from J, with 17 bases between. Germline assignment: CDR1 SGHTA and CDR2 FQGNSA. The CDR3 sequence is CASSGGTEPLPQHF. CDR3 bases: TGTGCCAGCAGCGGAGGGACGGAGCCTCTGCCCCAGCATTTT.

This clonotype was found a few times. The J gene is TRBJ1-2, the V gene TRBV4-1; D remains ambiguous. CDR1 MGHRA and CDR2 YSYEKL come from the germline V gene. V lost 0 bases, J lost 7 bases, and 12 bases lay in between. The CDR3 runs to 14 residues. The CDR3 spells CASSQDVAAAGYTF. The CDR3 nucleotides are TGCGCCAGCAGCCAAGATGTTGCGGCTGCTGGCTACACCTTC.

There are a few counts of this clonotype. V usage is TRBV29-1 and J usage is TRBJ2-7; D is unresolved. The CDR3 is 13 amino acids. Germline assignment: CDR1 SQVTM and CDR2 ANQGSEA. Trimming took 3 bases from V and 2 from J, leaving 11 bases between them. CDR3 DNA: TGCAGCGTTGAGCGCGCTGACGCCTACGAGCAGTACTTC. Residues: CSVERADAYEQYF.

The chain has TRBV7-8 and TRBJ2-7, with TRBD2 identical over 11 bases. This CDR3 contains 22 residues. Germline-derived CDR1 and CDR2 are SGHVS and FQNEAQ. V lost 1 base, J lost 0 bases, and 20 bases stayed unmatched. The CDR3 here is CASSLVGGTPGLAGPYSYEQYF. The CDR3 coding sequence is TGTGCCAGCAGCTTAGTAGGGGGTACCCCCGGACTAGCGGGTCCCTACTCCTACGAGCAGTACTTC.

This clonotype has more than one count but fewer than ten. The CDR3 nucleotides are TGTGCCAGCAGTCTTACAGAAGCCGATGGCTACACCTTC. It translates to CASSLTEADGYTF. The chain couples TRBV28 to TRBJ1-2; D remains ambiguous. Germline values: CDR1 MDHEN, CDR2 SYDVKM. The CDR3 is 13 residues long. The V and J ends lost 5 bases and 6 bases respectively, with 13 bases between them.

The chain joins TRBV11-2 to TRBJ2-3, with 12 bases aligning to TRBD1. The V segment lost 3 bases and the J segment 5 bases; nucleotides outside the gene matches: 6. Germline lookup yields CDR1 SGHAT and CDR2 FQNNGV. CDR3 size: 16 residues. The DNA of the CDR3 is TGTGCCAGCAGCTTTCCGGGACAGGGGGCAGTAGATACGCAGTATTTT. This encodes CASSFPGQGAVDTQYF.

This clonotype has just a few counts. The V and J genes are TRBV6-1 and TRBJ2-1; 11 bases are shared with TRBD2. Germline V gene data show CDR1 as MNHNS and CDR2 as SASEGT. This CDR3 is 15 amino acids long. With 6 bases clipped from V and 6 bases from J, the junction kept 7 bases outside the gene matches. For the CDR3, the DNA is TGTGCCAGCAGCGCCCTAGCGGGAGGCCCCAATGAGCAGTTCTTC. Encoded protein: CASSALAGGPNEQFF.

A few counts support this clonotype. This chain links TRBV9 with TRBJ2-3, with TRBD1 matching 7 bases. J lost 7 bases, V lost 2 bases, and 10 bases had no gene match. The CDR3 is 15 residues long. Germline V CDR1 and CDR2: SGDLS, YYNGEE. CDR3 protein: CASSVTSDRDNTQYF. The CDR3 region has the DNA TGTGCCAGCAGCGTGACGTCTGACAGGGATAATACGCAGTATTTT. Combining the CDR3 with reference TRBV9 and TRBJ2-3 gives the whole variable domain DSGVTQTPKHLITATGQRVTLRCSPRSGDLSVYWYQQSLDQGLQFLIQYYNGEERAKGNILERFSAQQFPDLHSELNLSSLELGDSALYFCASSVTSDRDNTQYFGPGTRLTVL.

The chain uses TRBV5-6 and TRBJ2-7, with TRBD2 identical over 12 bases. The germline V gene encodes CDR1 SGHDT and CDR2 YYEEEE. The junction had 4 bases not matched to a gene; V was cut back by 3 bases and J by 3 bases. The length of the CDR3 is 15 residues. Here the CDR3 reads CASSWGTSGFYEQYF. The CDR3 region has the DNA TGTGCCAGCAGCTGGGGGACTAGCGGGTTCTACGAGCAGTACTTC.

The table lists this clonotype with a few counts. V and J are TRBV5-1 and TRBJ2-1; 9 positions agree with TRBD1. CDR3 size: 16 residues. The germline gives CDR1 SGHRS, CDR2 YFSETQ. The J segment lost 8 bases and the V segment lost 3 bases, leaving 12 bases of the junction unmatched. The CDR3 region is CASSSIDRGYADEQFF. The CDR3 region has the DNA TGCGCCAGCAGCTCTATCGACAGGGGGTATGCCGATGAGCAGTTCTTC.

This clonotype was seen only a few times. The chain joins TRBV19 to TRBJ2-1; the match to TRBD2 covers 12 bases. This CDR3 contains 19 residues. Trimming took 0 bases from V and 7 from J; bases not matched to a gene: 13. From germline, CDR1 is LNHDA and CDR2 SQIVND (reference sequence). The CDR3 nucleotides read TGTGCCAGTAGTATAGATCACCCACTACTAGCGGGAGGAAGGAATGAGCAGTTCTTC. It specifies CASSIDHPLLAGGRNEQFF.

The chain is built from TRBV6-4 and TRBJ2-4; D remains ambiguous. The CDR3 length is 14 residues. The V and J ends lost 2 bases and 8 bases respectively, with 13 bases between them. Germline CDR1 reads MRHNA; CDR2 reads SNTAGT. CDR3 protein: CASSDAVGSDIQYF. The CDR3 region has the DNA TGTGCCAGCAGTGACGCGGTAGGGTCGGACATTCAGTACTTC.

This clonotype was counted a few times. The chain carries TRBV10-2 and TRBJ2-1, with 9 bases that match TRBD2. In germline, CDR1 is WSHSY, CDR2 SAAADI. V was clipped by 2 bases and J by 8 bases; unmatched bases: 10. This CDR3 is built from 16 residues. CDR3 in DNA: TGCGCCAGCAGTGAGGTTTTAGCGGGAGTCAGGGATGAGCAGTTCTTC. Translated: CASSEVLAGVRDEQFF.

The chain links TRBV4-1 to TRBJ2-2; D may correspond to TRBD1 or TRBD2 (6 bases each). Trimming removed 3 bases at V and 0 bases at J, with 11 bases between. The CDR3 has 16 residues. Per germline, CDR1 MGHRA and CDR2 YSYEKL. CDR3 sequence reads: CASSQGAGTNTGELFF. In DNA form, the CDR3 reads TGCGCCAGCAGCCAGGGGGCGGGAACGAACACCGGGGAGCTGTTTTTT.

J is TRBJ2-5 and V is TRBV28, with TRBD1 identical over 8 bases. With 6 bases clipped from V and 2 bases from J, the junction kept 14 bases outside the gene matches. Germline-derived CDR1 and CDR2 are MDHEN and SYDVKM. The CDR3 is 17 residues long. The CDR3 here is CASRFTIPGQEQETQYF. The CDR3 DNA reads as TGTGCCAGCAGATTTACAATACCGGGACAGGAGCAAGAGACCCAGTACTTC.

The sample holds a few counts of this clonotype. This sequence joins TRBV7-9 and TRBJ1-2; maybe TRBD1 (5 bases). This CDR3 has 16 amino acids. V was trimmed by 1 base and J by 0 bases, leaving 12 bases between them. Germline lookup yields CDR1 SEHNR and CDR2 FQNEAQ (reference sequence). The CDR3 nucleotides are TGTGCCAGCAGCTTAGTCGGACAAAGTACTAACTATGGCTACACCTTC. Translating it yields CASSLVGQSTNYGYTF.

The V call is TRBV6-5, the J call TRBJ2-1, with 7 bases matching TRBD1. The germline V gene has CDR1 MNHEY and CDR2 SVGAGI. V trimming: 5 bases; J trimming: 4 bases; junction bases outside the gene matches: 8. The CDR3 has 15 residues. The CDR3 reads CASSPGTEPYNEQFF. CDR3 bases: TGTGCCAGCAGTCCTGGGACAGAACCATACAATGAGCAGTTCTTC.

The V call is TRBV29-1, the J call TRBJ1-1; 7 bases fit TRBD1. Germline trimming cut 6 bases from V and 4 bases from J; bases unmatched to any gene: 8. The CDR3 sequence is 13 residues long. Germline CDR1 SQVTM, CDR2 ANQGSEA. In nucleotides, the CDR3 is TGCAGCGTCATAGACAGGGAGGCCACTGAAGCTTTCTTT. Protein: CSVIDREATEAFF.

The chain uses TRBV12-3 or TRBV12-4 and TRBJ2-7; D gene unclear. The V gene lost 5 bases and the J gene lost 6 bases, with 8 bases spanning the gap. The CDR3 is 11 residues long. DNA for the CDR3: TGTGCCAGCAGTGGTGCGAGCGAGCAGTACTTC. This translates into CASSGASEQYF.

This chain links TRBV3-1 with TRBJ2-7, with 11 bases that match TRBD2. The CDR3 length is 15 residues. V shed 4 bases and J 5 bases; nucleotides not matched to a gene: 7. CDR1 is LGHDT and CDR2 is YNNKEL in the germline V gene (reference sequence). CDR3 sequence reads: CASSLGLAGDDEQYF. The CDR3 coding sequence is TGTGCCAGCAGCCTAGGACTAGCGGGTGATGACGAGCAGTACTTC.

This clonotype was detected a few times. The chain uses TRBV27 and TRBJ1-1; D is possibly TRBD1 (5 bases). The germline V gene has CDR1 MNHEY and CDR2 SMNVEV (reference sequence). Trimming shortened V by 6 bases and J by 4 bases, and 15 bases separated the two germline ends. There are 14 residues in the CDR3. CDR3 in amino acids: CASRPRGRGTEAFF. CDR3 nucleotide sequence: TGTGCCAGCAGGCCCCGGGGCCGGGGCACTGAAGCTTTCTTT.

This chain links TRBV6-2 or TRBV6-3 with TRBJ2-3; 7 positions agree with TRBD2. Looked up from germline, CDR1 is MNHEY and CDR2 is SVGEGT. The CDR3 totals 14 residues. The V gene end was trimmed by 2 bases and the J gene end by 7 bases; junction bases not matched to a gene: 6. CDR3 residues: CASSYAGLDNTQYF. CDR3 in DNA: TGTGCCAGCAGTTACGCCGGACTAGACAATACGCAGTATTTT.

The chain joins TRBV19 to TRBJ1-1; D remains ambiguous. CDR1 LNHDA and CDR2 SQIVND come from the germline V gene (reference sequence). Trimming took 3 bases from V and 1 from J, leaving 12 bases between them. The CDR3 length is 15 residues. The CDR3 loop reads CASSIGVPPNTEAFF. The CDR3 coding sequence is TGTGCCAGTAGTATTGGGGTCCCACCGAACACTGAAGCTTTCTTT.

The J gene is TRBJ1-2, the V gene TRBV12-5, with a tentative D call TRBD1 (6 bases). Germline assignment: CDR1 LGHNT and CDR2 FRNRAP. CDR3 length: 13 residues. V was pared by 2 bases and J by 5 bases, with 9 bases between. The chain's CDR3 is CASGLHTGYGYTF. CDR3 nucleotide sequence: TGTGCTAGTGGTTTGCACACAGGGTATGGCTACACCTTC.

This clonotype has a count of ten or more. The gene calls are TRBV28 and TRBJ2-7, with unresolved D. This CDR3 contains 13 residues. Germline loops: CDR1 MDHEN, CDR2 SYDVKM. Trimming left V 3 bases short and J 0 bases short, with 6 bases between. The CDR3 DNA reads TGTGCCAGCAGTTTGGGCAGCTCCTACGAGCAGTACTTC. Translating it yields CASSLGSSYEQYF.

The rearrangement links TRBV28 to TRBJ1-4; D remains unclear. Germline V gene lookup returns CDR1 MDHEN and CDR2 SYDVKM. The CDR3 has 14 residues. V lost 1 base and J lost 6, with 9 bases in between. This chain's CDR3 is CASSLSRADEKLFF. The CDR3 nucleotides read TGTGCCAGCAGTTTATCCCGCGCGGATGAAAAACTGTTTTTT.

Only a few counts were recorded for this clonotype. In nucleotides, the CDR3 is TGTGCCAGCAGTTACTTGGAACTATTCAGGGGGGACGGGAAGACTGAAGCTTTCTTT. Amino acid sequence: CASSYLELFRGDGKTEAFF. The chain is built from TRBV6-6 and TRBJ1-1, with 7 bases aligning to TRBD1. The CDR3 is 19 residues long. CDR1 MNHNY and CDR2 SVGAGI come from the germline V gene (reference sequence). Trimming removed 1 base from V and 5 bases from J; junction bases left unmatched: 19.

The chain has TRBV13 and TRBJ2-7, with 9 bases lining up with TRBD2. J lost 3 bases, V lost 1 base, and 7 bases had no gene match. The V gene's germline CDR1 is PRHDT and CDR2 FYEKMQ (reference sequence). This CDR3 is built from 16 residues. CDR3 DNA: TGTGCCAGCAGCTTAGCGGCTAGCGGGAACTACTACGAGCAGTACTTC. Its protein is CASSLAASGNYYEQYF.

This clonotype was found a few times. This chain links TRBV6-6 with TRBJ1-5; 9 bases are shared with TRBD1. From germline, CDR1 is MNHNY and CDR2 SVGAGI (reference sequence). The CDR3 runs to 15 residues. V shed 6 bases, J shed 5 bases, and the junction held 8 bases outside the gene matches. CDR3 bases: TGTGCCAGCAGCCCGGACAGGGGTGGGTATCAGCCCCAGCATTTT. Its protein product is CASSPDRGGYQPQHF.

This clonotype was recorded a few times. This sequence joins TRBV20-1 and TRBJ2-1; 7 nucleotides agree with TRBD1. V gave up 4 bases and J gave up 10 bases; unmatched junction bases: 7. CDR1 DFQATT and CDR2 SNEGSKA come from the germline V gene (reference sequence). This CDR3 comprises 12 residues. CDR3 in DNA: TGCAGTGCTACGACAGGGTTGAACGAGCAGTTCTTC. Protein: CSATTGLNEQFF.